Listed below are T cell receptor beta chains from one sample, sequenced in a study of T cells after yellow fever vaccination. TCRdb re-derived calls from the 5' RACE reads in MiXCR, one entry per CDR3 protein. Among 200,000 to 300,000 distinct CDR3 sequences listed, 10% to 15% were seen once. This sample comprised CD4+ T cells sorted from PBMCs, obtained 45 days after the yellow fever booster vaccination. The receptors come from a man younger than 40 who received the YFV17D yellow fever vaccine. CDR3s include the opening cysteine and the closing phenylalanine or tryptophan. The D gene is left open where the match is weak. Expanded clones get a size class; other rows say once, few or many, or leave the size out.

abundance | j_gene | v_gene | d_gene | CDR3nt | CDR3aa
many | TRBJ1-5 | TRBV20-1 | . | TGCAGTGCTATTGAGAGTGATCAGCCCCAGCATTTT | CSAIESDQPQHF
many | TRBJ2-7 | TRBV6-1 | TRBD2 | TGTGCCAGCAGTCGACAGGGGACTAGCGGGAGCGTCGACGAGCAGTACTTC | CASSRQGTSGSVDEQYF
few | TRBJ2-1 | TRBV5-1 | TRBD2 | TGCGCCAGCAGCTGGTCTAGCGGGAGTTTGGTCAATGAGCAGTTCTTC | CASSWSSGSLVNEQFF
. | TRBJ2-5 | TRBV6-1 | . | TGTGCCAGCAGTCGAGGACGGGTACAAGAGACCCAGTACTTC | CASSRGRVQETQYF
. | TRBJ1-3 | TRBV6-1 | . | TGTGCCAGCAGTCGAGGGCACAGGATCTCTGGAAACACCATATATTTT | CASSRGHRISGNTIYF
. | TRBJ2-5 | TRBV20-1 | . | TGCAGTGCTAGATCTCAGTCGGCGGGGTGGACCCAGTACTTC | CSARSQSAGWTQYF
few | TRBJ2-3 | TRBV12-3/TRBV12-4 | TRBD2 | TGTGCCAGCACCACCGCTCGACTAGCGGGAAACACAGATACGCAGTATTTT | CASTTARLAGNTDTQYF
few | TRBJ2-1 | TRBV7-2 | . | TGTGCCAGCAGCTTATTTAGAGTAAACAATGAGCAGTTCTTC | CASSLFRVNNEQFF
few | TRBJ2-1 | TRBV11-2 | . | TGTGCCAGCAGCCCCAATATCCCGGGACGTACTCTCTTC | CASSPNIPGRTLF
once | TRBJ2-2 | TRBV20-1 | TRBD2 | TGCAGTGCTAGACTAGCGGGACCCACCGGGGAGCTGTTTTTT | CSARLAGPTGELFF
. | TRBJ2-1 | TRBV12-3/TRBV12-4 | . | TGTGCCAGCAGTCCCCCCAAAGGGATTTCCGCCAATGAGCAGTTCTTC | CASSPPKGISANEQFF
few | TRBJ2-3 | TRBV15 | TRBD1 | TGTGCCACCAGCAGCCGGGACAGGGACCTAACGGATAACACAGATACGCAGTATTTT | CATSSRDRDLTDNTDTQYF
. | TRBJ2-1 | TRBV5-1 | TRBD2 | TGCGCCAGCAGGTCGGGACTAGCGGGAGAGTCCTCCTACAATGAGCAGTTCTTC | CASRSGLAGESSYNEQFF
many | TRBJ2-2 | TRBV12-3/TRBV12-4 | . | TGTGCCAGCAGTTTAGCGTCGAACACCGGGGAGCTGTTTTTT | CASSLASNTGELFF
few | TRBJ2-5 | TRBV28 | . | TGTGCCAGCAGTTCCACCCCTGAGACCCAGTACTTC | CASSSTPETQYF
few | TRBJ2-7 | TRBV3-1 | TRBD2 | TGTGCCAGCAGCCTACGGGGGGGGCGGATTTACGAGCAGTACTTC | CASSLRGGRIYEQYF
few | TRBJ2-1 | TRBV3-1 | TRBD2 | TGTGCCAGCGTTTCCGGGGGGAATGAGCAGTTCTTC | CASVSGGNEQFF
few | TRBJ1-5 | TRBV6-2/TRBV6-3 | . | TGTGCCAGCAGTTACTCGAATAGCAATCAGCCCCAGCATTTT | CASSYSNSNQPQHF
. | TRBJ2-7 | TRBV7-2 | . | TGTGCCAGCAGCCCCCGGTCGGGGAACGCCGAGCAGTACTTC | CASSPRSGNAEQYF
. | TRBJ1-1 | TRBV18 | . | TGTGCCAGCTCACCAAGTGCGGCAGGCAACACTGAAGCTTTCTTT | CASSPSAAGNTEAFF
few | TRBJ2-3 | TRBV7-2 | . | TGTGCCACTAGAATGTGGGGTGATCACAGCACAGATACGCAGTATTTT | CATRMWGDHSTDTQYF
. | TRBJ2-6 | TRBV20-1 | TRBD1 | TGCAGTGCTGCCGACAGGGTCGGTACTGGGGCCAACGTCCTGACTTTC | CSAADRVGTGANVLTF
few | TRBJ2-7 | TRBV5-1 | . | TGCGCCAGCAGCTTATCAGAGACCTACGAGCAGTACTTC | CASSLSETYEQYF
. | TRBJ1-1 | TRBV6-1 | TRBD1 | TGTGCCAGCAGTCCGACAGGGTGGGAGATGAACACTGAAGCTTTCTTT | CASSPTGWEMNTEAFF
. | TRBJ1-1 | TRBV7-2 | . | TGTGCCAGCAGCTTAGAAGCAGGCCCAGGGGCTTTCTTT | CASSLEAGPGAFF
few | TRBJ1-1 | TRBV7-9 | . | TGTGCCAGCAGCCCAACGGTGAACACTGAAGCTTTCTTT | CASSPTVNTEAFF
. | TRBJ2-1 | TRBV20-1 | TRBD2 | TGCAGTGCTAGTCTCCTTGCTAGCGGGACCTACAATGAGCAGTTCTTC | CSASLLASGTYNEQFF
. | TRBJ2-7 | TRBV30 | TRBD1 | TGTGCCTGGAGTGCGGACAGGGGTGCGGTCAGCGAACAGTACTTC | CAWSADRGAVSEQYF
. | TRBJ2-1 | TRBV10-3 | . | TGTGCCATCAGTCGCACACCGGACAATGAGCAGTTCTTC | CAISRTPDNEQFF
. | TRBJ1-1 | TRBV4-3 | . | TGCGCCAGCAGCCAAGATTGGAGGGACGCGGGAGCTTTCTTT | CASSQDWRDAGAFF
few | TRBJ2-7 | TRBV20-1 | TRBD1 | TGCAGTGCTAGAAACGGACAGGGACGGGACGAGCAGTACTTC | CSARNGQGRDEQYF
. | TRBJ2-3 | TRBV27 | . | TGTGCCAGCATTCGCCAGGGCAGAGCGAGCACAGATACGCAGTATTTT | CASIRQGRASTDTQYF
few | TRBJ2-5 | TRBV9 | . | TGTGCCAGCAGCGTCGGACGGATGGAAGAGACCCAGTACTTC | CASSVGRMEETQYF
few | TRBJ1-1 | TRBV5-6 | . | TGTGCCAGCGGACAGAACGGGGGGGCGCGTGCAGCTTTCTTT | CASGQNGGARAAFF
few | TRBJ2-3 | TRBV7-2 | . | TGTGCCAGCAGCGTCCCGCTTAGTACGCAGTATTTT | CASSVPLSTQYF
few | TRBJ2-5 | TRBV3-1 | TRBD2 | TGTGCCAGCAGCATAGGGACTAGCGGGAGTAGGGGATGGGACTTC | CASSIGTSGSRGWDF
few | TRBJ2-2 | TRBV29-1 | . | TGCAGCGTACAGGACACCGGGGAGCTGTTTTTT | CSVQDTGELFF
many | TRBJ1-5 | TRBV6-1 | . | TGTGCCAGCAGGAGGGGAAATCAGCCCCAGCATTTT | CASRRGNQPQHF
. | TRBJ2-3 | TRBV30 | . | TGTGCCTGGAGGGTCGGATCGTCTCGCACAGATACGCAGTATTTT | CAWRVGSSRTDTQYF
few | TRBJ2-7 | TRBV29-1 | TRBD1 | TGCAGCGTTGAAGATCCGGGGACAGGGGGAAGGTCGCAGTACTTC | CSVEDPGTGGRSQYF
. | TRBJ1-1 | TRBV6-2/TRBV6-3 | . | TGTGCCAGCACGTTCAGGGAGAACACTGAAGCTTTCTTT | CASTFRENTEAFF
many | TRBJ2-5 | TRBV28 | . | TGTGCCAGCAGGGACAGTAGAGAGACCCAGTACTTC | CASRDSRETQYF